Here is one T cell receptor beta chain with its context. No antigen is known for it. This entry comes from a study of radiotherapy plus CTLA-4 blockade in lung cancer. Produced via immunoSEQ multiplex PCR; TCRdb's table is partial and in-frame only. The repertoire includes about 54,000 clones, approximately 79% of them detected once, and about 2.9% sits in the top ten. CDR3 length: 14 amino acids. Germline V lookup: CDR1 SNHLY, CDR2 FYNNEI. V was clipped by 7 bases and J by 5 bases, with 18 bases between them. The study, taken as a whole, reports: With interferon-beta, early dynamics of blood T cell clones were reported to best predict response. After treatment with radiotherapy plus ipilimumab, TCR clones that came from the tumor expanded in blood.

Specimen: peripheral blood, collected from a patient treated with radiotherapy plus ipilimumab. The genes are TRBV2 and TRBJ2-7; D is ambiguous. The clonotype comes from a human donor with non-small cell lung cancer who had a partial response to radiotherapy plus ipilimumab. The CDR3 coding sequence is TGTGCCAGCATTTCTGCCAGAGGTTCGAACGAGCAGTACTTC. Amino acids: CASISARGSNEQYF.